This T cell receptor beta chain is drawn from a study of Ad26.COV2.S vaccination and SARS-CoV-2 variants. Across the whole study: Donor was in the COV1001 Ad26.COV2.S trial arm.

The CDR3 spans 14 residues. The J segment lost 2 bases and the V segment lost 5 bases, leaving 5 bases of the junction unmatched. Germline V gives CDR1 SEHNR, CDR2 FQNEAQ (reference sequence). Study-wide results and caveats: From the TCR breadth and depth analyses, total T cell responses may have been underestimated. Spike-specific TCR breadth in vaccine recipients exceeded that seen in placebo recipients.

Clones were sequenced by immunoSEQ multiplex PCR, and TCRdb holds only the in-frame ones, with some missing. The table shows around 340,000 clones, with around nine tenths occurring only once. This clone was found a few times. What it recognizes is unknown. Other DNA sequences in the same sample also yield this CDR3. Sample treatment: roughly 18 received Ad26.COV2.S at low or high dose, single or two shots; several received placebo; per-sample allocation not given. Collection of the samples took place on day 63 after the first injection of vaccine or placebo. An Ad26 vector expressing Wuhan-strain SARS-CoV-2 spike served as the vaccine.

The material sequenced was peripheral blood, taken in a trial of Ad26.COV2.S vaccine versus placebo. This TCR was recovered from a person aged 18 to 65 who received the Ad26.COV2.S COVID-19 vaccine or a placebo. V and J are TRBV7-9 and TRBJ1-1, with 7 bases matching TRBD1. The CDR3 bases are TGTGCCAGCAGCCCTCGACAGGGAAACACTGAAGCTTTCTTT. It yields the protein CASSPRQGNTEAFF.